Shown below are 15 T cell receptor beta chains from a single sample sequenced in a study of T cell clonotyping in hematopoietic cell transplantation. Some clones are missing from TCRdb's copy, which holds only in-frame ones; the method was immunoSEQ multiplex PCR. This table holds approximately 5,800 clones, about 80% found once. Here the sequenced sample was peripheral blood mononuclear cells, taken 30 days after allogeneic stem cell transplant. These receptors came from a male patient aged 55 to 69 who had an allogeneic stem cell transplant from an unrelated donor, so the T cells may come from the graft donor. Some clones in this sample may be carry-over from other donors' samples.

In this sample, this clone is medium-sized (0.01 to 0.1%). V usage is TRBV25-1 and J usage is TRBJ1-5; TRBD1 matches 9 bases. The CDR3 spans 18 residues. J was trimmed by 6 bases and V by 2 bases; bases with no gene match: 14. Germline V gene data show CDR1 as MGHDK and CDR2 as SYGVNS. Here the CDR3 reads CASSEPSPGTGIGQPQHF. In DNA, the CDR3 is TGTGCCAGCAGTGAACCTAGTCCCGGGACAGGGATAGGTCAGCCCCAGCATTTT.

The V and J genes are TRBV11-3 and TRBJ2-2; D remains ambiguous. Germline V gives CDR1 SGHNT, CDR2 YENEEA. The CDR3 runs to 13 residues. Trimming took 5 bases from V and 2 from J, leaving 6 bases between them. CDR3 coding DNA: TGTGCCAGCAGCCCCCTAAACACCGGGGAGCTGTTTTTT. Translation gives CASSPLNTGELFF. The full variable domain, its missing parts supplied by reference TRBV11-3 and TRBJ2-2, is EAGVVQSPRYKIIEKKQPVAFWCNPISGHNTLYWYLQNLGQGPELLIRYENEEAVDDSQLPKDRFSAERLKGVDSTLKIQPAELGDSAVYLCASSPLNTGELFFGEGSRLTVL.

J is TRBJ1-5 and V is TRBV6-1; D call uncertain. Germline loops: CDR1 MNHNS, CDR2 SASEGT. Deletions cut 2 bases from V and 1 base from J, with 9 bases between. The CDR3 has 15 residues. The CDR3 protein is CASSEHLQSNQPQHF. The CDR3 region has the DNA TGTGCCAGCAGTGAACACCTGCAGAGCAATCAGCCCCAGCATTTT.

The rearrangement joins TRBV4-1 to TRBJ2-1; tentatively, D is TRBD2 (5 bases). Germline loops: CDR1 MGHRA, CDR2 YSYEKL. The CDR3 runs to 17 residues. With 3 bases removed from V and 0 bases from J, the gap between germline ends came to 15 bases. CDR3 sequence (DNA): TGCGCCAGCAGCCAGCCGGACTCCACGCGCTCCTACAATGAGCAGTTCTTC. It yields the protein CASSQPDSTRSYNEQFF.

J is TRBJ1-5 and V is TRBV6-5; the D gene is possibly TRBD1 (5 bases). V lost 2 bases, J lost 2 bases, and 13 bases lay in between. The CDR3 is 16 amino acids. Looked up from germline, CDR1 is MNHEY and CDR2 is SVGAGI. CDR3 protein: CASSYGGGYGNQPQHF. The CDR3 region has the DNA TGTGCCAGCAGTTACGGGGGGGGGTACGGCAATCAGCCCCAGCATTTT.

By share, this clone counts as medium-sized. This chain joins TRBV30 and TRBJ2-2; TRBD2 agrees at 7 bases. CDR3 size: 13 residues. Germline assignment: CDR1 GTSNPN and CDR2 SVGIG (reference sequence). With V trimmed by 5 bases and J by 2 bases, 2 bases remained unmatched. CDR3 protein: CAWRDYNTGELFF. The CDR3 DNA follows: TGTGCCTGGCGGGACTACAACACCGGGGAGCTGTTTTTT.

The chain links TRBV5-6 to TRBJ2-2; D call uncertain. Germline loops: CDR1 SGHDT, CDR2 YYEEEE. This CDR3 spans 14 amino acids. Trimming cost V 1 base and J 6 bases, with 10 bases left between them. The CDR3 nucleotides are TGTGCCAGCAGCTTGATAACGGGCTCCGGGGAGCTGTTTTTT. Protein product: CASSLITGSGELFF.

V and J are TRBV19 and TRBJ1-1; weak D call: TRBD1 (5 bases). The CDR3 has 13 residues. CDR1 LNHDA and CDR2 SQIVND come from the germline V gene (reference sequence). With 6 bases removed from V and 4 bases from J, the gap between germline ends came to 12 bases. The CDR3 nucleotides are TGTGCCAGTAGGAGGGGTGGTGTCACTGAAGCTTTCTTT. Translated, it gives CASRRGGVTEAFF. Variable domain in full (rest from reference TRBV19 and TRBJ1-1): DGGITQSPKYLFRKEGQNVTLSCEQNLNHDAMYWYRQDPGQGLRLIYYSQIVNDFQKGDIAEGYSVSREKKESFPLTVTSAQKNPTAFYLCASRRGGVTEAFFGQGTRLTVV.

The chain employs TRBV19 and TRBJ1-5, with TRBD1 identical over 7 bases. This CDR3 contains 15 residues. The V segment lost 6 bases and the J segment 0 bases; nucleotides outside the gene matches: 5. In germline, CDR1 is LNHDA, CDR2 SQIVND (reference sequence). CDR3 in DNA: TGTGCCAGTAGGGGACAGCCATTTAGCAATCAGCCCCAGCATTTT. As protein: CASRGQPFSNQPQHF.

The chain employs TRBV2 and TRBJ2-3; D not resolved. This CDR3 region has 14 residues. The germline V gene encodes CDR1 SNHLY and CDR2 FYNNEI. Between the trimmed V and J ends, which lost 6 bases and 1 base, there was a span of 11 bases. The CDR3 here is CASRYNGGTDTQYF. The CDR3 DNA reads as TGTGCCAGCAGGTACAATGGTGGCACAGATACGCAGTATTTT. The complete variable domain, with remaining parts taken from reference TRBV2 and TRBJ2-3, reads EPEVTQTPSHQVTQMGQEVILRCVPISNHLYFYWYRQILGQKVEFLVSFYNNEISEKSEIFDDQFSVERPDGSNFTLKIRSTKLEDSAMYFCASRYNGGTDTQYFGPGTRLTVL.

This clone was seen a single time. CDR3 in amino acids: CASSSGTAINEQFF. DNA of the CDR3: TGTGCCAGCAGCTCCGGGACAGCCATTAATGAGCAGTTCTTC. The rearrangement joins TRBV7-9 to TRBJ2-1, with 7 bases fitting TRBD1. Germline V lookup: CDR1 SEHNR, CDR2 FQNEAQ (reference sequence). The V segment lost 4 bases and the J segment 7 bases; nucleotides outside the gene matches: 7. The CDR3 runs 14 residues. The whole variable domain, remainder taken from reference TRBV7-9 and TRBJ2-1, is DTGVSQNPRHKITKRGQNVTFRCDPISEHNRLYWYRQTLGQGPEFLTYFQNEAQLEKSRLLSDRFSAERPKGSFSTLEIQRTEQGDSAMYLCASSSGTAINEQFFGPGTRLTVL.

The rearrangement uses TRBV4-3 and TRBJ2-1; D is ambiguous. The CDR3 totals 17 residues. V lost 0 bases and J lost 0, with 12 bases in between. The germline CDR1 and CDR2 sequences are LGHNA and YSLEER. The CDR3 bases are TGCGCCAGCAGCCAAGACTGGCGCCTGAGCTCCTACAATGAGCAGTTCTTC. Its protein product is CASSQDWRLSSYNEQFF.

The genes are TRBV27 and TRBJ1-2; D is ambiguous. This CDR3 contains 13 residues. V was pared by 4 bases and J by 2 bases, with 8 bases between. Germline lookup yields CDR1 MNHEY and CDR2 SMNVEV (reference sequence). CDR3 in amino acids: CASSSDNNYGYTF. DNA of the CDR3: TGTGCCAGCAGTTCAGACAACAACTATGGCTACACCTTC.

This chain uses TRBV6-5 with TRBJ1-1; D gene uncertain. V was trimmed by 2 bases and J by 3 bases, leaving 4 bases between them. The CDR3 sequence is 12 residues long. Germline V gene sequence: CDR1 MNHEY, CDR2 SVGAGI. The CDR3 protein is CASSYGHTEAFF. The CDR3 DNA is TGTGCCAGCAGTTACGGGCACACTGAAGCTTTCTTT.

The chain employs TRBV25-1 and TRBJ2-7; TRBD2 is a possible D gene (6 bases). Per the germline V gene, CDR1 is MGHDK and CDR2 is SYGVNS. CDR3 length: 17 residues. Trimming left V 4 bases short and J 0 bases short, with 19 bases between. CDR3 in DNA: TGTGCCAGCAGTGGGTCCGCTGGGGGGATAAGCTCCTACGAGCAGTACTTC. Its protein product is CASSGSAGGISSYEQYF.